A selection of T cell receptor beta chains follows, all from one sample in a study of shared clonotypes between healthy human individuals. Measured with immunoSEQ multiplex PCR; TCRdb has only the in-frame clones, and not every one. The sample consists of around 980,000 clones, around three quarters of them appearing once. Material for sequencing was memory CD4+ T cells from PBMCs. The receptors here all came from a man aged 18 to 30 in good health. Some clones in this sample may be carry-over from other donors' samples. The CDR3 runs from the conserved cysteine through the conserved F or W. D genes are given only for firm matches. Clone size is stated in some rows and not others, as once, few, many or a class when expanded.

clone size,J gene,V gene,D gene,CDR3 DNA,CDR3 protein
NA,TRBJ1-2,TRBV7-3,TRBD1,TGTGCCAGCAGCACAGGACAGGGCGATGGCTACACCTTC,CASSTGQGDGYTF
NA,TRBJ2-1,TRBV5-4,TRBD2,TGTGCCAGCAGCGCCTCTAGCGGTACTTACAATGAGCAGTTCTTC,CASSASSGTYNEQFF
few,TRBJ2-1,TRBV6-1,TRBD2,TGTGCCAGCAGTCCGGGGGGGGACTCCCAGTTCTTC,CASSPGGDSQFF
few,TRBJ2-5,TRBV9,NA,TGTGCCAGCAGCCCCGAGCCTAGCGTGTACCAAGAGACCCAGTACTTC,CASSPEPSVYQETQYF
NA,TRBJ2-5,TRBV14,NA,TGTGCCAGCAGCCCTTCGTCGTACCAAGAGACCCAGTACTTC,CASSPSSYQETQYF
once,TRBJ1-2,TRBV10-2,TRBD1,TGCGCCAGCAGTGAGTCGACAGGGGCGTATGGCTACACCTTC,CASSESTGAYGYTF
NA,TRBJ2-5,TRBV18,NA,TGTGCCAGCTCACCAACTACACACGAGACCCAGTACTTC,CASSPTTHETQYF
NA,TRBJ1-2,TRBV18,NA,TGTGCCAGCTCACCAGGACAGATGGATACCTATGGCTACACCTTC,CASSPGQMDTYGYTF
NA,TRBJ1-1,TRBV19,NA,TGTGCCAGTAGTATAGTTACAGCAAGCACGAACACTGAAGCTTTCTTT,CASSIVTASTNTEAFF
NA,TRBJ2-6,TRBV9,TRBD2,TGTGCCAGCAGCAGACCACTAGCGTCTGGGGCCAACGTCCTGACTTTC,CASSRPLASGANVLTF
NA,TRBJ1-1,TRBV7-2,NA,TGTGCCAGCAGCCTTATGGGGCAATACACTGAAGCTTTCTTT,CASSLMGQYTEAFF
NA,TRBJ2-2,TRBV9,NA,TGTGCCAGCAGCACAACGCCCCGGGGGAACACCGGGGAGCTGTTTTTT,CASSTTPRGNTGELFF
NA,TRBJ1-2,TRBV28,TRBD1,TGTGCCAGCAGTTCCCCCGCGCCTCAGGGGGCCTATGGCTACACCTTC,CASSSPAPQGAYGYTF
NA,TRBJ2-2,TRBV5-4,TRBD1,TGTGCCAGCAGCCGGGACAGGATCTTCACCGGGGAGCTGTTTTTT,CASSRDRIFTGELFF
NA,TRBJ2-1,TRBV5-8,TRBD1,TGTGCCAGCAGCTTGGTGGCTGGGACAGGGAAGTTTACCTACAATGAGCAGTTCTTC,CASSLVAGTGKFTYNEQFF
NA,TRBJ1-1,TRBV5-4,NA,TGTGCCCACGGTCGAGGCGCGAAAACTGAAGCTTTCTTT,CAHGRGAKTEAFF
NA,TRBJ2-1,TRBV5-1,NA,TGCGCCAGCAGCTTGGCCCTGGAGAGGGAGAATGAGCAGTTCTTC,CASSLALERENEQFF
NA,TRBJ2-1,TRBV5-1,NA,TGCGCCAGCAGCTTACGGGGTGGTGCCGCGAATGAGCAGTTCTTC,CASSLRGGAANEQFF
once,TRBJ1-1,TRBV25-1,NA,TGTGCCAGCAGTGAACCGTCGGGGCCTAACACTGAAGCTTTCTTT,CASSEPSGPNTEAFF
NA,TRBJ1-5,TRBV6-5,NA,TGTGCCAGCAGCCGACGGGGAGGGGAGCCCCAGCATTTT,CASSRRGGEPQHF
NA,TRBJ1-1,TRBV5-6,NA,TGTGCCAGCAGCTTCTGGGGACAACTTAACACTGAAGCTTTCTTT,CASSFWGQLNTEAFF
few,TRBJ2-1,TRBV27,NA,TGTGCCAGCAGTCGGGCAGGGATGGGCTACAATGAGCAGTTCTTC,CASSRAGMGYNEQFF
once,TRBJ2-1,TRBV29-1,NA,TGCAGCGTTCATGGAGGGGAGGTGAGCTACAATGAGCAGTTCTTC,CSVHGGEVSYNEQFF
NA,TRBJ2-7,TRBV9,NA,TGTGCCAGCAGCCGGGATGGGGGGTCCTCCTACGAGCAGTACTTC,CASSRDGGSSYEQYF
NA,TRBJ2-7,TRBV6-1,TRBD1,TGTGCCAGCAGTGAAGTCCTTGGAAACAGGGGTTACGAGCAGTACTTC,CASSEVLGNRGYEQYF
once,TRBJ2-3,TRBV29-1,NA,TGCAGCGTAGTATCCCCGGTTGGAGATACGCAGTATTTT,CSVVSPVGDTQYF
NA,TRBJ2-4,TRBV28,NA,TGTGCCAGCAGTTTAGGATCTTCTGGTGGCAAAAACATTCAGTACTTC,CASSLGSSGGKNIQYF
NA,TRBJ2-7,TRBV27,NA,TGTGCCAGCAGGCTCACGTCCGGGGGCTACGAGCAGTACTTC,CASRLTSGGYEQYF
NA,TRBJ1-1,TRBV27,TRBD1,TGTGCCAGCAGTCAAGGACAGGGGCGACCCTTGAACACTGAAGCTTTCTTT,CASSQGQGRPLNTEAFF
once,TRBJ1-5,TRBV19,NA,TGTGCCAGTAATCCAGGCTATAGCAATCAGCCCCAGCATTTT,CASNPGYSNQPQHF
NA,TRBJ2-2,TRBV19,NA,TGTGCCAGTAGTATTAAGGGGGTCGGGGAGCTGTTTTTT,CASSIKGVGELFF
NA,TRBJ2-7,TRBV7-2,NA,TGTGCCAGCAGCTTAGCACACGGGAGCTCCTACGAGCAGTACTTC,CASSLAHGSSYEQYF
NA,TRBJ1-2,TRBV30,NA,TGTGCCTGGAGTATGAGGGGTGGCTACACCTTC,CAWSMRGGYTF
NA,TRBJ2-3,TRBV7-9,NA,TGTGCCAGCAGCTTCCGGGGGACAGATACGCAGTATTTT,CASSFRGTDTQYF
NA,TRBJ2-3,TRBV7-3,NA,TGTGCCAGCAGCTTAGATGGGGGCACGGATACGCAGTATTTT,CASSLDGGTDTQYF
NA,TRBJ1-5,TRBV18,NA,TGTGCCAGCTCACCGAACCAGGGAGGCAATCAGCCCCAGCATTTT,CASSPNQGGNQPQHF
NA,TRBJ2-5,TRBV5-4,NA,TGTGCCAGCAGCTTGTGGGTGAGCGGCCGGGAGACCCAGTACTTC,CASSLWVSGRETQYF
few,TRBJ2-1,TRBV18,NA,TGTGCCAGCACACCAATTGGCAAGGAGCAGTTCTTC,CASTPIGKEQFF
NA,TRBJ1-1,TRBV5-1,NA,TGCGCCAGCAGCCTGTCCCCCGAAAACACTGAAGCTTTCTTT,CASSLSPENTEAFF
NA,TRBJ1-2,TRBV5-1,TRBD1,TGCGCCAGCAGTGAGATGCAGGGGGATGGCTACACCTTC,CASSEMQGDGYTF
NA,TRBJ2-7,TRBV6-6,TRBD2,TGTGCCAGCAGTCAACCGGGACTAGAGACATACGAGCAGTACTTC,CASSQPGLETYEQYF